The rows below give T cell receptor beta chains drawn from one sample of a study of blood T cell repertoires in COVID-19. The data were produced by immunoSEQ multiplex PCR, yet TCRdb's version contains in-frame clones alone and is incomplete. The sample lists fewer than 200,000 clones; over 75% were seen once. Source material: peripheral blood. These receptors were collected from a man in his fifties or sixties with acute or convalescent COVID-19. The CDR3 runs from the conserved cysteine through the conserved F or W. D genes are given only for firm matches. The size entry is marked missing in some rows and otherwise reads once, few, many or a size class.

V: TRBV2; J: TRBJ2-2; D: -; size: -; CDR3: CASRGGNTGELFF; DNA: TGTGCCAGCAGAGGAGGGAACACCGGGGAGCTGTTTTTT
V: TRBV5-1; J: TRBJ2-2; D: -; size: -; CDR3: CASSLAGMSTGELFF; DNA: TGCGCCAGCAGCTTGGCCGGGATGAGCACCGGGGAGCTGTTTTTT
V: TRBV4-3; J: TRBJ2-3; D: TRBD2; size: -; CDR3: CASSRSAGGPADTQYF; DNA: TGCGCCAGCAGCCGATCAGCGGGGGGGCCGGCGGATACGCAGTATTTT
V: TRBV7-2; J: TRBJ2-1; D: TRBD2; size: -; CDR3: CASSPRTSGYNEQFF; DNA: TGTGCCAGCAGCCCCCGGACTAGCGGATACAATGAGCAGTTCTTC
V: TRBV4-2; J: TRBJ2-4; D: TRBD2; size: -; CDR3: CASSQDRTSGLAKNIQYF; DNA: TGTGCCAGCAGCCAGGACCGGACTAGCGGACTAGCCAAAAACATTCAGTACTTC
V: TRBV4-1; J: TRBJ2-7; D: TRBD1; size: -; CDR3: CASSQFPGQGESEQYF; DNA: TGCGCCAGCAGCCAATTCCCGGGACAGGGAGAGAGCGAGCAGTACTTC
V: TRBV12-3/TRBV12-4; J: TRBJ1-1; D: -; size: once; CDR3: CASSFLGPEAFF; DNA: TGTGCCAGCAGTTTTCTTGGGCCCGAAGCTTTCTTT
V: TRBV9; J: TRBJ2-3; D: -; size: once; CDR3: CASSVEGQGTQYF; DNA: TGTGCCAGCAGCGTAGAGGGTCAGGGAACGCAGTATTTT
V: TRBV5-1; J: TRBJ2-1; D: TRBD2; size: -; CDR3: CASSLDRRGSSYNEQFF; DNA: TGCGCCAGCAGCTTGGATCGGCGGGGGAGCTCCTACAATGAGCAGTTCTTC
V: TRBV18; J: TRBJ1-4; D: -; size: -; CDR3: CASSPRVAEKLFF; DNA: TGTGCCAGCTCACCCAGGGTTGCTGAAAAACTGTTTTTT
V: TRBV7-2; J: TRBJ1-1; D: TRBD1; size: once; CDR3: CASSYTGGWGGNTEAFF; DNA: TGTGCCAGCAGTTATACAGGGGGTTGGGGCGGTAACACTGAAGCTTTCTTT